Detailed here is one T cell receptor (beta chain). The antigen is unknown. The data stem from a study of response to subunit inactivated influenza vaccine. Study conclusions and caveats: Authors suggested each seasonal influenza vaccination recruits few new T cells.

One entry per CDR3 protein results from TCRdb running MiXCR on the RT-PCR reads. The sample consists of 500,000 or so distinct CDR3 sequences, approximately 15% of them appearing once. The CDR3 totals 12 residues. Looked up from germline, CDR1 is SGHTA and CDR2 is FQGNSA. The trim removed 3 bases at V and 13 bases at J, leaving 6 bases unmatched. The TCR originated in a man between 50 and 69 years old who received an inactivated influenza vaccine. V and J are TRBV7-2 and TRBJ1-1; the match to TRBD1 covers 9 bases. The sequencing used CD4+ T cells sorted from PBMCs, collected roughly 24 months after vaccination. CDR3 in DNA: TGTGCCAGCAGCTTGGACAGGGGCGGTGGTTTCTTT. It is translated as CASSLDRGGGFF. The full variable domain, with the rest looked up from reference TRBV7-2 and TRBJ1-1, is GAGVSQSPSNKVTEKGKDVELRCDPISGHTALYWYRQSLGQGLEFLIYFQGNSAPDKSGLPSDRFSAERTGGSVSTLTIQRTQQEDSAVYLCASSLDRGGGFFGQGTRLTVV.